This T cell receptor (beta chain) was profiled in a study of shared clonotypes between healthy human individuals. Whole-study results and caveats: The four-donor shared clonotypes exceeded non-shared clonotypes in generation probability, with non-shared ones scoring lower.

Profiled with immunoSEQ multiplex PCR; TCRdb holds only in-frame clones, not every one. The data show millions of clones, just over 90% seen once. This CDR3 spans 16 amino acids. Germline values: CDR1 SGHTA, CDR2 FQGNSA. The V segment lost 4 bases and the J segment 2 bases; nucleotides outside the gene matches: 3. This clone is a singleton in its sample. Its antigen remains unknown. The sample holds other DNA sequences that translate to the same CDR3. This TCR came from a man younger than 30 in good health. Material for sequencing was naive CD4+ T cells sorted from blood. Subset of the sample: CD45RA+ positively selected. The J gene is TRBJ2-5, the V gene TRBV7-2, with TRBD2 matching 14 bases. In DNA form, the CDR3 reads TGTGCCAGCAGCTCAGGACTAGCGGGGGGACAAGAGACCCAGTACTTC. Protein: CASSSGLAGGQETQYF. Looking up the rest from reference TRBV7-2 and TRBJ2-5 gives the full variable domain: GAGVSQSPSNKVTEKGKDVELRCDPISGHTALYWYRQSLGQGLEFLIYFQGNSAPDKSGLPSDRFSAERTGGSVSTLTIQRTQQEDSAVYLCASSSGLAGGQETQYFGPGTRLLVL.